This T cell receptor (beta chain) comes out of a study of molecular identifiers for immune sequencing clone quantification. MiXCR, applied by TCRdb to the PCR reads, yields one record per CDR3 protein. The sample lists 65,000 or so distinct CDR3 sequences; approximately 17% were seen once. In its sample, this clonotype was seen many times. The sample consisted of naive CD8+ T cells from blood, with Jurkat cell RNA spiked in. The subset denotes: FACS-sorted CD8+CD4-CCR7+CD45RA+ naive T cells. This receptor was identified in a human donor in good health. Some libraries in this study had Jurkat cell RNA spiked in.

The CDR3 region is CSARGAGLYEQYF. In DNA form, the CDR3 reads TGCAGTGCTAGGGGCGCAGGCCTCTACGAGCAGTACTTC. The V and J genes are TRBV20-1 and TRBJ2-7; D uncertain. The V gene's germline CDR1 is DFQATT and CDR2 SNEGSKA (reference sequence). V was trimmed by 3 bases and J by 3 bases, leaving 12 bases between them. This CDR3 contains 13 residues.